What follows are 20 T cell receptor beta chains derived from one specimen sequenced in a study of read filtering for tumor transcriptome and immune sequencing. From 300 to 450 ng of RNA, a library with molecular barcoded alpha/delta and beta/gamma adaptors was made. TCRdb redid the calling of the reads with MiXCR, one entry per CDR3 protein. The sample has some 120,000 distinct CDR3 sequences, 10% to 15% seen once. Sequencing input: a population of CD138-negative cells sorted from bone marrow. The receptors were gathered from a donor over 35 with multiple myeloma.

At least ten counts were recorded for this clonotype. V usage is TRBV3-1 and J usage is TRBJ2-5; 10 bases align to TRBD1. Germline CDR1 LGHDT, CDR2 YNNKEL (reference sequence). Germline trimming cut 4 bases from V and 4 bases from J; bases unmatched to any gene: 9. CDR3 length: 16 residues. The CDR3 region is CASSRNDRGLGETQYF. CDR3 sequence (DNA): TGTGCCAGCAGCCGAAATGACAGGGGGCTCGGAGAGACCCAGTACTTC.

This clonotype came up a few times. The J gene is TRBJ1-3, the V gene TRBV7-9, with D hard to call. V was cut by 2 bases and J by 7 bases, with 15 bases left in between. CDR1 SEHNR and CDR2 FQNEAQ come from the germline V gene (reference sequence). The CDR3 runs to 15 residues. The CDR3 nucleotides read TGTGCCAGCAGCTTATCACAGCCTACATGGAACACCATATATTTT. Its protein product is CASSLSQPTWNTIYF.

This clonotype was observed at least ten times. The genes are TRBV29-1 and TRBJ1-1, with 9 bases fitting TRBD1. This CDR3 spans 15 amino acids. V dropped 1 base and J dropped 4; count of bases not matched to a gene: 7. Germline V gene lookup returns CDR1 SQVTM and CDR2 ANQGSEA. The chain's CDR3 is CSVEGYGTGSTEAFF. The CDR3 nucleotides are TGCAGCGTTGAAGGTTATGGGACAGGGAGCACTGAAGCTTTCTTT.

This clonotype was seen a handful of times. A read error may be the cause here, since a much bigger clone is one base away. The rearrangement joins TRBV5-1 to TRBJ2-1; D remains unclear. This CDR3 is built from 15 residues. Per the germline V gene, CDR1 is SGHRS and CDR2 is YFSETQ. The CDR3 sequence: CASSLSPFTYNGQFF. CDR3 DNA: TGCGCCAGCAGCTTGAGTCCGTTTACCTACAATGGGCAGTTCTTC. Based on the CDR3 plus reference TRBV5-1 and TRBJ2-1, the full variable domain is KAGVTQTPRYLIKTRGQQVTLSCSPISGHRSVSWYQQTPGQGLQFLFEYFSETQRNKGNFPGRFSGRQFSNSRSEMNVSTLELGDSALYLCASSLSPFTYNGQFFGPGTRLTVL.

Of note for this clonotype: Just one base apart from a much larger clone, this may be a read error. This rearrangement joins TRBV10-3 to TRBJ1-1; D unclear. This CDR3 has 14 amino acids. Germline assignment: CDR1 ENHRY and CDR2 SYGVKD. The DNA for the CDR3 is TGTGCCATCAGTGAAAGTCCAGGCGACACTGATGCTTTCTTT. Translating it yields CAISESPGDTDAFF.

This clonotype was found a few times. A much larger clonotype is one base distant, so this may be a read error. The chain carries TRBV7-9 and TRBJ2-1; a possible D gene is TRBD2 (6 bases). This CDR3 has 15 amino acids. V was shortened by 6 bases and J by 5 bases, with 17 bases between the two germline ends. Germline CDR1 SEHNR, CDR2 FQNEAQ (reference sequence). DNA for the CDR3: TGTGCCAGCAGGTCAAGGGGAGGCCCCAACAATGAGCAGTTCTTC. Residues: CASRSRGGPNNEQFF.

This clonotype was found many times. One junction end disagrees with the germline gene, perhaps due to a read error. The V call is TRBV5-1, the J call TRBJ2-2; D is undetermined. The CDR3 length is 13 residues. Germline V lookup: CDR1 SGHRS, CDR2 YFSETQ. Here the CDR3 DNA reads TGTGCCAGCAGCTTGGGGAACACCGGGGAGCTGTTTTTT. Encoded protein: CASSLGNTGELFF.

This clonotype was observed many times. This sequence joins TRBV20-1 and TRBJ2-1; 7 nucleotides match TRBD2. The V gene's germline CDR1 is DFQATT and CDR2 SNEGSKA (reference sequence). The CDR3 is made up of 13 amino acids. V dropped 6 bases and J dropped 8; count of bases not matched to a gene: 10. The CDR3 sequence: CSAGTTTRDEQFF. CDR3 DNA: TGCAGTGCCGGGACTACTACACGCGATGAGCAGTTCTTC.

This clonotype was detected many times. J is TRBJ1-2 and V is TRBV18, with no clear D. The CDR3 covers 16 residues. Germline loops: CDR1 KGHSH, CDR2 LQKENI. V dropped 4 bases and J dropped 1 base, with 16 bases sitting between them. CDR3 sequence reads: CASSQQVGEYNYGYTF. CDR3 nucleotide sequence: TGTGCCAGCTCACAGCAGGTCGGAGAATATAACTATGGCTACACCTTC.

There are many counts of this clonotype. The CDR3 DNA reads as TGCGCCAGCAGCTTGTCTAGCGGGGGGGCCGGAGAGACCCAGTACTTC. Translation gives CASSLSSGGAGETQYF. This chain joins TRBV5-1 and TRBJ2-5, with 12 bases fitting TRBD2. After removal of 1 base from V and 4 bases from J, the junction contained 5 bases not matched to a gene. Germline CDR1 SGHRS, CDR2 YFSETQ. The CDR3 length is 16 residues.

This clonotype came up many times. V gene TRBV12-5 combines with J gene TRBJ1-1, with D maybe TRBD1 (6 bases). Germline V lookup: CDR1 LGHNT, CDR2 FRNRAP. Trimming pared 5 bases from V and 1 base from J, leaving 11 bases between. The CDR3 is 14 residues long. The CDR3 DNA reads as TGTGCTAGTGGTACCGGGGGCCCGAACACTGAAGCTTTCTTT. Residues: CASGTGGPNTEAFF.

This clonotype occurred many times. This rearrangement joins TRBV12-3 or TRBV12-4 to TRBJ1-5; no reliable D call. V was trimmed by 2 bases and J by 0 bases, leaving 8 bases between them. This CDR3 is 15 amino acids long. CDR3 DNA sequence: TGTGCCAGCAGTTTATTTCCGGATAGCAATCAGCCCCAGCATTTT. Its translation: CASSLFPDSNQPQHF.

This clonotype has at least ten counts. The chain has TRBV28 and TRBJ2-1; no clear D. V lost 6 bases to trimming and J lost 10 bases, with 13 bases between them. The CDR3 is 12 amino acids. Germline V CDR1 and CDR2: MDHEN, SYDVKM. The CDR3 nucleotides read TGTGCCAGCAGGGCGGTCGGCTCGGAGCAGTTCTTC. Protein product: CASRAVGSEQFF.

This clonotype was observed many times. CDR3 amino acids: CASSSGGYKAFF. DNA for the CDR3: TGTGCCAGCAGCTCAGGGGGCTATAAAGCTTTCTTT. The V and J genes are TRBV6-5 and TRBJ1-1; TRBD1 matches 8 bases. With V trimmed by 6 bases and J by 9 bases, 6 bases remained unmatched. The CDR3 sequence is 12 residues long. Germline V gene lookup returns CDR1 MNHEY and CDR2 SVGAGI.

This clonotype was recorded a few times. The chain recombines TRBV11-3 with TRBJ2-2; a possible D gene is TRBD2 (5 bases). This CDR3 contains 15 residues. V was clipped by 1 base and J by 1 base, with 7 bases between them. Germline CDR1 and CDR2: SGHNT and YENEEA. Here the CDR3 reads CASSLGGLNTGELFF. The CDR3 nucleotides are TGTGCCAGCAGCTTAGGAGGACTGAACACCGGGGAGCTGTTTTTT.

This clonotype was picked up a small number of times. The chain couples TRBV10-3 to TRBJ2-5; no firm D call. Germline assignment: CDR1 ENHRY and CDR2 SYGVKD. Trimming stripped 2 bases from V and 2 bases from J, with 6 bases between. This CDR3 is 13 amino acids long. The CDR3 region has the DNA TGTGCCATCAGTGAGAAGCTTCAAGAGACCCAGTACTTC. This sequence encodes CAISEKLQETQYF.

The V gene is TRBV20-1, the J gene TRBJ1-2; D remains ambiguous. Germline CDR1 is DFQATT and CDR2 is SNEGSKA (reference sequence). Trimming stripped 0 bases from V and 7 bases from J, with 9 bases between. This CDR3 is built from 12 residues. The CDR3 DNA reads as TGCAGTGCTAGAGAAAGTATTCGTGGCTACACCTTC. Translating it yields CSARESIRGYTF.

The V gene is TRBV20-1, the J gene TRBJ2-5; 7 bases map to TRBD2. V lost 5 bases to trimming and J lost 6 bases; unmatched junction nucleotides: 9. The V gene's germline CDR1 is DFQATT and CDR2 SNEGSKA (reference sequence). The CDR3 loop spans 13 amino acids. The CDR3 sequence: CSAGSPGGKTQYF. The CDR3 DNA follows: TGCAGTGCTGGTAGTCCGGGAGGAAAGACCCAGTACTTC.

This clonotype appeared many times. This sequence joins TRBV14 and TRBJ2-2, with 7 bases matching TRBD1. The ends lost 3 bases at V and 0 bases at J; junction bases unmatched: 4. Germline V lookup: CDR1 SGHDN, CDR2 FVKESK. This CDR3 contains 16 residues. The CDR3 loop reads CASSQTRGSNTGELFF. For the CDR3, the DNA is TGTGCCAGCAGCCAGACCAGGGGGTCGAACACCGGGGAGCTGTTTTTT.

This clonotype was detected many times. CDR3 in amino acids: CASSETGIYGYTF. In DNA form, the CDR3 reads TGCGCCAGCAGTGAAACGGGCATCTATGGCTACACCTTC. The chain joins TRBV10-2 to TRBJ1-2; D ambiguous. In germline, CDR1 is WSHSY, CDR2 SAAADI. CDR3 length equals 13 residues. V gave up 3 bases and J gave up 4 bases, with 9 bases separating them.